This T cell receptor beta chain was obtained from a study of cytomegalovirus exposure and HLA in healthy donors. Overall study context: Unique TCR beta sequences numbering 95 million to 130 million came from around 180 million T cells in an earlier analysis. Notes on the study in general: Three of the chains that were CMV-associated were confirmed in vitro to be specific for CMV antigens. The HLA-A and HLA-B alleles of most subjects were reportedly predicted accurately from TCR beta sequences.

Points on this clone: Its antigen is unidentified.

The CDR3 spans 15 residues. Per germline, CDR1 LGHNA and CDR2 YSLEER. With 0 bases clipped from V and 4 bases from J, the junction kept 6 bases outside the gene matches. In the PCR, 60 Vbeta and 13 Jbeta primers were used. TCRdb's copy holds only in-frame clones and misses some; the assay was immunoSEQ multiplex PCR. Altogether some 130,000 clones are present, 70% to 75% being singletons, with the ten largest covering under 8.5%. Source material: PBMCs. This clonotype was sampled from a male donor in good health and CMV-seronegative. The genes are TRBV4-3 and TRBJ2-7; 7 bases are a match to TRBD1. DNA for the CDR3: TGCGCCAGCAGCCAAGATTACCACAGGGGTTACGAGCAGTACTTC. Amino acids: CASSQDYHRGYEQYF.